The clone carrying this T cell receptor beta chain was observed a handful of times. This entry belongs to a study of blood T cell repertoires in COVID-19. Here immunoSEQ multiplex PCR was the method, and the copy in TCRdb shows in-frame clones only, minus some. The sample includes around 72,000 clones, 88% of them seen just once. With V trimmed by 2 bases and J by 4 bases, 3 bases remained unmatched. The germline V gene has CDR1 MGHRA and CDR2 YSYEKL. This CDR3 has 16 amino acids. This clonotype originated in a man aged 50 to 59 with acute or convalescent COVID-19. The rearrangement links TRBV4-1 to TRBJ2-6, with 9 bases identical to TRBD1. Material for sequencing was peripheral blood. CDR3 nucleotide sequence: TGCGCCAGCAGCCAACAACAGGGGGCCGGGGCCAACGTCCTGACTTTC. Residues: CASSQQQGAGANVLTF.